This is a list of T cell receptor beta chains from one sample in a study of patients and donors after allogeneic stem cell transplantation. TCRdb processed the RT-PCR reads anew with MiXCR; each CDR3 protein has one entry. The profile shows some 160,000 distinct CDR3 sequences, 24% of them singletons. Material for sequencing was blood, either unsorted or a sorted T cell fraction (not recorded which). The receptors were gathered from a human donor who was either an allogeneic HSCT recipient or a stem cell or donor lymphocyte infusion donor (not recorded which). It is not recorded whose cells these are; they may come from a transplant donor. Each CDR3 is given with its conserved first and last residue. The D gene is left open where the match is weak. Where a row states a size, it is once, few, many or the class of an expanded clone; other rows omit it.

cdr3_aa	cdr3_nt	d_call	v_call	j_call	clone_size
CASSLAQGGTAFF	TGTGCCAGCAGTTTGGCCCAGGGGGGCACGGCTTTCTTT	TRBD1	TRBV6-5	TRBJ1-1	many
CASTLTTSIPSYEQYF	TGCGCCAGCACCCTCACGACTAGCATACCCTCCTACGAGCAGTACTTC	TRBD2	TRBV5-1	TRBJ2-7	few
CSVGDRGTEAFF	TGCAGCGTTGGTGACAGGGGCACTGAAGCTTTCTTT	TRBD1	TRBV29-1	TRBJ1-1	few
CSARDQGWIDEQFF	TGCAGTGCTAGAGACCAGGGTTGGATCGATGAGCAGTTCTTC	NA	TRBV20-1	TRBJ2-1	few
CASSYYGQVEGYTF	TGTGCCAGCAGTTACTATGGACAGGTTGAAGGCTACACCTTC	TRBD1	TRBV6-5	TRBJ1-2	NA
CSVLGRVTEAFF	TGCAGCGTTCTTGGCAGGGTCACTGAAGCTTTCTTT	NA	TRBV29-1	TRBJ1-1	many
CASKISGAEEKLFF	TGTGCCAGCAAAATCTCAGGAGCGGAGGAAAAACTGTTTTTT	NA	TRBV6-5	TRBJ1-4	many
CASSYSRTGEYTEAFF	TGTGCCAGCAGTTACTCGAGGACAGGGGAGTACACTGAAGCTTTCTTT	TRBD1	TRBV6-5	TRBJ1-1	NA
CASSLLTGTGELFF	TGCGCCAGCAGCTTGTTGACAGGGACCGGGGAGCTGTTTTTT	TRBD1	TRBV5-1	TRBJ2-2	few
CASSYSPGNTIYF	TGTGCCAGCAGTTACAGCCCAGGAAACACCATATATTTT	NA	TRBV6-5	TRBJ1-3	many
CASSLVLGEPYYNEQFF	TGTGCCAGCAGCTTAGTTTTAGGCGAGCCGTACTACAATGAGCAGTTCTTC	NA	TRBV11-2	TRBJ2-1	few
CAISEPDRNYGYTF	TGTGCCATCAGTGAACCGGACAGAAACTATGGCTACACCTTC	NA	TRBV10-3	TRBJ1-2	few
CASSPWDSLSGNTIYF	TGTGCCAGCAGCCCATGGGACAGCCTCTCTGGAAACACCATATATTTT	TRBD1	TRBV9	TRBJ1-3	many
CASSLAGQGNSPLHF	TGTGCCAGCAGCTTAGCAGGACAGGGTAATTCACCCCTCCACTTT	TRBD1	TRBV7-2	TRBJ1-6	NA